One sample yielded the 2 T cell receptor beta chains listed below, sequenced in a study of tumor and adjacent non-tumor tissue in lung cancer. A modified ARM-PCR protocol with three rounds of nested PCR amplified TCRbeta. From the multiplex PCR reads, TCRdb called clonotypes with MiXCR, one entry per CDR3 protein. The table lists about 110,000 distinct CDR3 sequences, nearly 85% of them singletons. No cell sorting was done before RNA was extracted from the tissue. Sequencing used lung tumor tissue. These receptors all come from a man between 70 and 80 years old with non-small cell lung cancer.

The chain links TRBV7-9 to TRBJ2-3; D is uncertain. V lost 2 bases and J 5 bases, leaving 8 bases between the germline ends. CDR1 and CDR2 (germline): SEHNR, FQNEAQ (reference sequence). This CDR3 comprises 13 residues. CDR3 sequence (DNA): TGTGCCAGCAGCTTATCGCTCATAGATACGCAGTATTTT. As protein: CASSLSLIDTQYF.

Concerning this clonotype itself: One end of the junction varies from germline; a read error may be responsible. The chain uses TRBV29-1 and TRBJ2-1; D gene unclear. CDR1 and CDR2 (germline): SQVTM, ANQGSEA. CDR3 length: 16 amino acids. CDR3 residues: CNAMPYQNSEVNEQFF. The CDR3 nucleotides read TGCAACGCTATGCCGTATCAGAACAGTGAAGTCAATGAGCAGTTCTTT.